This T cell receptor beta chain derives from a study of control samples from healthy donors and cancer patients. TCRdb's copy holds only in-frame clones and misses some; the assay was immunoSEQ multiplex PCR. Of under 200,000 clones listed, roughly 89% were seen once; the top ten hold approximately 1.5%. The CDR3 totals 12 residues. V shed 3 bases, J shed 7 bases, and the junction held 1 base outside the gene matches. Per the germline V gene, CDR1 is SGDLS and CDR2 is YYNGEE. The sample comprised blood. The clonotype comes from a woman in her 30s in good health. V is TRBV9 and J is TRBJ2-1; 7 nucleotides line up with TRBD1. The CDR3 protein is CASSAQGNEQFF. The CDR3 nucleotides are TGTGCCAGCAGCGCACAGGGGAATGAGCAGTTCTTC.